This T cell receptor beta chain comes out of a study of graft-versus-host responses after intestinal transplantation. In germline, CDR1 is SGDLS, CDR2 YYNGEE. V was clipped by 0 bases and J by 4 bases, with 11 bases between them. The CDR3 covers 15 residues. Of note for this clone: Its target is not known.

Using immunoSEQ multiplex PCR, the repertoire was profiled, and TCRdb retains in-frame clones only, with some absent. In the table there are tens of thousands of clones, 80% to 95% of which are singletons. The chain uses TRBV9 and TRBJ1-3, with a weak D call TRBD1 (6 bases). The TCR originated in a human donor who received an intestinal transplant. The input for sequencing was unstimulated CD4+ T cells sorted from spleen or lymph node cells, taken before intestinal transplant. CDR3 nucleotides: TGTGCCAGCAGCGTAGACCCGGGGGCGGGAAACACCATATATTTT. This sequence encodes CASSVDPGAGNTIYF.